These 10 T cell receptor beta chains originate from one sample sequenced in a study of T cells in Graves' hyperthyroidism and ophthalmopathy (dated by TCRdb to about 2019). The library was obtained by multiplex PCR. These reads were obtained on an Illumina HiSeq 2000. TCR beta CDR3 regions were amplified from RNA transcripts. A first-round RT-PCR of the TCR CDR3 used the HTBI primer set with the Qiagen OneStep RT-PCR kit. In TCRdb, the public reads were trimmed at Q25 with fastp and aligned with MiXCR, with productive beta chains retained. Under each unique CDR3 protein, matching rows form one entry showing the most common genes and DNA. The sample records about 160,000 distinct CDR3 sequences, over 7.5% of which are singletons. The ten largest clones represent roughly 23% of the sample. Sequencing was carried out using blood. These receptors all stem from a woman aged 18-29 years with Graves' hyperthyroidism that later progressed to Graves' ophthalmopathy.

This clonotype came up many times. The V gene is TRBV7-8, the J gene TRBJ1-5; 7 bases map to TRBD1. Per the germline V gene, CDR1 is SGHVS and CDR2 is FQNEAQ. There are 14 residues in the CDR3. Germline trimming cut 6 bases from V and 7 bases from J; bases unmatched to any gene: 9. In DNA, the CDR3 is TGTGCCAGCAGTCGATCAGGGGGAGGACAGCCCCAGCATTTT. This encodes CASSRSGGGQPQHF.

The rearrangement links TRBV5-8 to TRBJ2-7; D gene unclear. Trimming removed 6 bases from V and 2 bases from J, with 15 bases in between. There are 14 residues in the CDR3. CDR1 and CDR2 (germline): SGHTS, YDEGEE. The CDR3 region is CASTHIIRPYEQYF. The DNA of the CDR3 is TGTGCCAGCACCCACATAATCAGGCCCTACGAGCAGTACTTC.

In this sample, this clonotype turned up a few times. V is TRBV5-4 and J is TRBJ1-6, with 8 bases fitting TRBD1. CDR3 size: 17 residues. CDR1 SGHNT and CDR2 YYREEE come from the germline V gene (reference sequence). V shed 1 base, J shed 1 base, and the junction held 4 bases outside the gene matches. The CDR3, as DNA: TGTGCCAGCAGCTTGAGACAGGGGAATTCCTATAATTCACCCCTCCACTTT. It translates to CASSLRQGNSYNSPLHF. The complete variable domain, with remaining parts taken from reference TRBV5-4 and TRBJ1-6, reads ETGVTQSPTHLIKTRGQQVTLRCSSQSGHNTVSWYQQALGQGPQFIFQYYREEENGRGNFPPRFSGLQFPNYSSELNVNALELDDSALYLCASSLRQGNSYNSPLHFGNGTRLTVT.

This clonotype was seen at least ten times. The J gene is TRBJ1-1, the V gene TRBV29-1; the match to TRBD1 covers 11 bases. This CDR3 has 14 residues. CDR1 is SQVTM and CDR2 is ANQGSEA in the germline V gene. The V segment lost 6 bases and the J segment 5 bases; nucleotides outside the gene matches: 8. This chain's CDR3 is CSVGTGGAATEAFF. Written as DNA, the CDR3 is TGCAGCGTCGGGACAGGGGGGGCGGCTACTGAAGCTTTCTTT.

This clonotype came up many times. The chain employs TRBV2 and TRBJ1-1; 8 bases agree with TRBD1. The CDR3 sequence is 19 residues long. V was clipped by 5 bases and J by 0 bases; unmatched bases: 17. Per germline, CDR1 SNHLY and CDR2 FYNNEI. The CDR3 here is CASSKRRGQGATMNTEAFF. The CDR3 coding sequence is TGTGCCAGCAGTAAACGAAGGGGGCAGGGGGCTACAATGAACACTGAAGCTTTCTTT.

This clonotype was counted many times. The chain recombines TRBV10-3 with TRBJ2-7; either TRBD1 or TRBD2 may supply D (6 bases each). CDR1 and CDR2 from the germline V gene are ENHRY and SYGVKD. Trimming pared 3 bases from V and 5 bases from J, leaving 11 bases between. There are 13 residues in the CDR3. The CDR3 bases are TGTGCCATCAGTGAAAGGGGGAGGCACGAGCAGTACTTC. Its protein is CAISERGRHEQYF.

With regard to this clonotype: A much bigger clone sits one base away, suggesting this may be a read error. CDR3 protein: CVSSLAGRTYEQYF. DNA for the CDR3: TGTGTCAGCAGCTTAGCCGGGAGAACCTACGAGCAGTACTTC. The chain recombines TRBV7-2 with TRBJ2-7; perhaps TRBD2 as D (6 bases). The germline V gene encodes CDR1 SGHTA and CDR2 FQGNSA. This CDR3 comprises 14 residues.

By sample share, this clonotype is medium-sized. DNA for the CDR3: TGTGCCAGCAGCGGGACGGAGAACACTGAAGCTTTCTTT. As protein: CASSGTENTEAFF. This chain connects TRBV7-9 to TRBJ1-1; possible D gene TRBD1, 5 bases. Trimming left V 5 bases short and J 1 base short, with 8 bases between. Germline CDR1 is SEHNR and CDR2 is FQNEAQ (reference sequence). The CDR3 is 13 amino acids.

Only a few counts were recorded for this clonotype. A read error may be the cause here, since a much bigger clone is one base away. DNA of the CDR3: TGTGCCAGCGCGAGAGGGACTTCGAACACCGGGGAGCTGCTTTTT. Its translation is CASARGTSNTGELLF. The chain has TRBV11-2 and TRBJ2-2, with D maybe TRBD2 (6 bases). Germline V gene data show CDR1 as SGHAT and CDR2 as FQNNGV. The CDR3 runs to 15 residues.

This clonotype showed up just a few times. The gene calls are TRBV29-1 and TRBJ2-5, with a possible D match to TRBD1 (6 bases). This CDR3 spans 13 amino acids. V lost 6 bases to trimming and J lost 5 bases, with 16 bases between them. CDR1 is SQVTM and CDR2 is ANQGSEA in the germline V gene. CDR3: CSVHRDLGETQYF. In nucleotides, the CDR3 is TGCAGCGTCCACAGGGATTTGGGGGAGACCCAGTACTTC.